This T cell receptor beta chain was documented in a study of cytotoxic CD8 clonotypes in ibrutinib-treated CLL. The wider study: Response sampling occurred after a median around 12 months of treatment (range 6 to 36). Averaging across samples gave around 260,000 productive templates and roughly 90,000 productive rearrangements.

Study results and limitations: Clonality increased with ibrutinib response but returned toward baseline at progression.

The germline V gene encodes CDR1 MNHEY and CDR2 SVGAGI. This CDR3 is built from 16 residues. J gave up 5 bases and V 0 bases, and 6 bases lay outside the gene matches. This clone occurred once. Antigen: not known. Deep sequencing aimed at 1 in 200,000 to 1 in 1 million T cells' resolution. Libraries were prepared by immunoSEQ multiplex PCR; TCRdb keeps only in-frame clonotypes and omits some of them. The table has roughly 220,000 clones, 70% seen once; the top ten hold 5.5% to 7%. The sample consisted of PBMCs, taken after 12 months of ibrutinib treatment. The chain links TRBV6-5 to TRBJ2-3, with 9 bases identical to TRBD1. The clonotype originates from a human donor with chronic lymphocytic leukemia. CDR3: CASSYSDRGSIDTQYF. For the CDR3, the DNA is TGTGCCAGCAGTTACTCTGACAGGGGGAGTATAGATACGCAGTATTTT.